Below, one T cell receptor (beta chain) is given with its context. After removal of 11 bases from V and 11 bases from J, the junction contained 5 bases not matched to a gene. Germline lookup yields CDR1 SNHLY and CDR2 FYNNEI. This CDR3 comprises 9 residues. The source of the sample is a study of blood T cell repertoires in COVID-19. Sequencing used immunoSEQ multiplex PCR; TCRdb keeps in-frame clones, though not all of them. This sample has about 220,000 clones, with less than 85% found just once. The J gene is TRBJ1-1, the V gene TRBV2, with 7 bases fitting TRBD1. This sequence originates from an older woman with acute or convalescent COVID-19. The specimen sequenced was peripheral blood. In nucleotides, the CDR3 is TGTGCCCGCGACAGGGAGGCTTTCTTT. It is translated as CARDREAFF.